This entry lists 28 T cell receptor beta chains sequenced from one sample in a study of neurological immune-mediated disorders. TCRdb analysed the 5' RACE reads with MiXCR anew, one entry per CDR3 protein. Of 50,000 or so distinct CDR3 sequences listed, around a tenth were seen once; the top ten hold about 20%. Sequencing was carried out using PBMCs. The receptor set was obtained from a woman aged 40 to 55 with HTLV-1-associated myelopathy (HAM/TSP).

In its sample, this clonotype was seen many times. V is TRBV6-5 and J is TRBJ2-6; D not certain. V gave up 6 bases and J gave up 2 bases, with 8 bases separating them. Germline values: CDR1 MNHEY, CDR2 SVGAGI. The length of the CDR3 is 14 residues. CDR3: CASSKRTGANVLTF. Here the CDR3 DNA reads TGTGCCAGCAGCAAACGTACTGGGGCCAACGTCCTGACTTTC.

This clonotype was seen many times. The V and J genes are TRBV7-2 and TRBJ2-1; 12 bases are shared with TRBD2. V lost 1 base and J lost 3; bases outside the gene matches: 7. Germline V CDR1 and CDR2: SGHTA, FQGNSA. CDR3 length equals 18 residues. CDR3 amino acids: CASSLVASGGANYNEQFF. In nucleotides, the CDR3 is TGTGCCAGCAGCTTAGTTGCTAGCGGGGGGGCCAACTACAATGAGCAGTTCTTC.

This clonotype was found many times. The rearrangement links TRBV12-3 or TRBV12-4 to TRBJ1-2; tentative D call: TRBD1 (6 bases). This CDR3 spans 14 amino acids. Trimming pared 0 bases from V and 8 bases from J, leaving 13 bases between. The CDR3 here is CASSLAPGGPGYTF. CDR3 nucleotide sequence: TGTGCCAGCAGTTTAGCCCCGGGGGGCCCGGGCTACACCTTC.

In this sample, this clonotype turned up many times. This chain joins TRBV7-9 and TRBJ2-1; no firm D call. Trimming stripped 8 bases from V and 8 bases from J, with 13 bases between. The CDR3 contains 12 residues. Germline CDR1 and CDR2: SEHNR and FQNEAQ (reference sequence). This CDR3 is CASGPHAHEQFF. The CDR3 bases are TGTGCCAGCGGGCCACACGCCCATGAGCAGTTCTTC.

In its sample, this clonotype was seen many times. The CDR3 DNA is TGCGCCAGCAGCCGTACCCCAGGACCCAGCACAGATACGCAGTATTTT. It codes for CASSRTPGPSTDTQYF. This chain joins TRBV4-1 and TRBJ2-3; D is unresolved. The CDR3 is 16 amino acids. Germline CDR1 is MGHRA and CDR2 is YSYEKL. Trimming cost V 4 bases and J 0 bases, with 14 bases left between them.

This clonotype was recorded many times. V and J are TRBV11-2 and TRBJ2-7; 9 bases are shared with TRBD1. V was clipped by 0 bases and J by 13 bases; unmatched bases: 7. The CDR3 spans 13 residues. Germline CDR1 and CDR2: SGHAT and FQNNGV. The CDR3 DNA reads as TGTGCCAGCAGCTTAGAGAGTGGGACAGGGCCCTACTTC. The encoded protein is CASSLESGTGPYF.

This clonotype was observed many times. CDR3 nucleotide sequence: TGTGCCAGCAGCCCTCGGCCCCACGAGCAGTACTTC. Translation: CASSPRPHEQYF. The chain combines TRBV13 with TRBJ2-7; D is uncertain. Germline V gives CDR1 PRHDT, CDR2 FYEKMQ (reference sequence). The CDR3 is 12 residues long. Trimming removed 5 bases at V and 5 bases at J, with 10 bases between. The full variable domain, with the rest looked up from reference TRBV13 and TRBJ2-7, is AAGVIQSPRHLIKEKRETATLKCYPIPRHDTVYWYQQGPGQDPQFLISFYEKMQSDKGSIPDRFSAQQFSDYHSELNMSSLELGDSALYFCASSPRPHEQYFGPGTRLTVT.

This clonotype has at least ten counts. The chain is built from TRBV4-1 and TRBJ2-5, with D uncertain. The CDR3 has 14 residues. V was trimmed by 2 bases and J by 1 base, leaving 8 bases between them. Germline values: CDR1 MGHRA, CDR2 YSYEKL. The CDR3 sequence: CASSQLYGQETQYF. CDR3 nucleotide sequence: TGCGCCAGCAGCCAACTGTATGGCCAAGAGACCCAGTACTTC.

This clonotype has at least ten counts. The V and J genes are TRBV3-1 and TRBJ1-1; TRBD1 agrees at 7 bases. From germline, CDR1 is LGHDT and CDR2 YNNKEL (reference sequence). J was trimmed by 2 bases and V by 4 bases; bases with no gene match: 4. This CDR3 is 14 amino acids long. The CDR3 DNA follows: TGTGCCAGCAGCCGACAGGGCCAAAACACTGAAGCTTTCTTT. This codes for CASSRQGQNTEAFF. Complete variable domain (other parts from reference TRBV3-1 and TRBJ1-1): DTAVSQTPKYLVTQMGNDKSIKCEQNLGHDTMYWYKQDSKKFLKIMFSYNNKELIINETVPNRFSPKSPDKAHLNLHINSLELGDSAVYFCASSRQGQNTEAFFGQGTRLTVV.

V is TRBV3-1 and J is TRBJ2-7; D remains ambiguous. The CDR3 is 12 residues long. CDR1 is LGHDT, CDR2 YNNKEL, per germline (reference sequence). Trimming cost V 4 bases and J 4 bases, with 8 bases left between them. DNA of the CDR3: TGTGCCAGCAGCCCCGGACGGTACGAGCAGTACTTC. It is translated as CASSPGRYEQYF.

This clonotype was detected many times. The V gene is TRBV7-8, the J gene TRBJ2-5, with D maybe TRBD1 (6 bases). This CDR3 has 14 amino acids. Looked up from germline, CDR1 is SGHVS and CDR2 is FQNEAQ. V lost 7 bases and J lost 5, with 17 bases in between. CDR3 coding DNA: TGTGCCAGCACCCAGGGGAGTACTCAGGAGACCCAGTACTTC. This sequence encodes CASTQGSTQETQYF.

This clonotype has ten or more counts. The chain combines TRBV12-3 or TRBV12-4 with TRBJ1-1; 9 bases align to TRBD1. The CDR3 sequence is 13 residues long. V lost 5 bases, J lost 5 bases, and 3 bases stayed unmatched. For the CDR3, the DNA is TGTGCCAGCAGTCCGGACAGGGGAACTGAAGCTTTCTTT. This gives the protein CASSPDRGTEAFF.

This clonotype appeared many times. The chain employs TRBV12-5 and TRBJ1-5, with TRBD1 matching over 7 bases. The V gene end was trimmed by 8 bases and the J gene end by 7 bases; junction bases not matched to a gene: 17. In germline, CDR1 is LGHNT, CDR2 FRNRAP. The CDR3 is made up of 16 amino acids. CDR3 region: CASLKGPAIGGQPQHF. The CDR3 nucleotides are TGTGCTAGTTTAAAAGGCCCGGCCATAGGGGGCCAGCCCCAGCATTTT. Variable domain in full (rest from reference TRBV12-5 and TRBJ1-5): DARVTQTPRHKVTEMGQEVTMRCQPILGHNTVFWYRQTMMQGLELLAYFRNRAPLDDSGMPKDRFSAEMPDATLATLKIQPSEPRDSAVYFCASLKGPAIGGQPQHFGDGTRLSIL.

The sample holds many counts of this clonotype. The rearrangement joins TRBV21-1 to TRBJ1-5. TRBV21-1 is listed as a pseudogene. The CDR3 loop spans 15 amino acids. CDR3 coding DNA: TGTGCCAGCAGCAAAGAAGGAGGGGTTGGGCAGCCCCAGCATTTT. It translates to CASSKEGGVGQPQHF.

This clonotype was seen at least ten times. The V call is TRBV11-3, the J call TRBJ1-1; D is perhaps TRBD1 (6 bases). This CDR3 has 15 residues. Trimming shortened V by 4 bases and J by 5 bases, and 17 bases separated the two germline ends. In germline, CDR1 is SGHNT, CDR2 YENEEA. The CDR3 spells CASSYREGGGTEAFF. The CDR3 nucleotides read TGTGCCAGCAGCTACAGGGAAGGTGGGGGGACTGAAGCTTTCTTT.

This clonotype was seen repeatedly, ten times or more. The chain joins TRBV10-3 to TRBJ2-4, with 8 bases that match TRBD2. V gave up 10 bases and J gave up 5 bases; unmatched junction bases: 10. This CDR3 spans 14 amino acids. Germline CDR1 and CDR2: ENHRY and SYGVKD. The CDR3 spells CATRTSSGENIQYF. The CDR3, as DNA: TGTGCCACCCGGACTAGCTCGGGTGAAAACATTCAGTACTTC.

About this clonotype: This clone may be a read error of a much larger clone one base away. The rearrangement joins TRBV6-6 to TRBJ2-1; 7 bases fit TRBD2. Germline loops: CDR1 MNHNY, CDR2 SVGAGI (reference sequence). This CDR3 comprises 12 residues. The V and J ends lost 7 bases and 15 bases, in that order; junction bases with no gene match: 12. The CDR3: CASNGTNLRWFF. DNA for the CDR3: TGTGCCAGCAACGGGACTAACCTGAGATGGTTCTTC.

There are many counts of this clonotype. V is TRBV7-2 and J is TRBJ1-2; no clear D gene. Germline-derived CDR1 and CDR2 are SGHTA and FQGNSA. This CDR3 contains 13 residues. V was clipped by 5 bases and J by 6 bases, with 13 bases between them. CDR3 loop: CASSPRGRDGYTF. The DNA for the CDR3 is TGTGCCAGCAGCCCGCGGGGAAGAGATGGCTACACCTTC.

This clonotype was counted at least ten times. V gene TRBV28 combines with J gene TRBJ1-5; 7 nucleotides match TRBD1. The germline CDR1 and CDR2 sequences are MDHEN and SYDVKM. The CDR3 totals 14 residues. J lost 11 bases, V lost 3 bases, and 10 bases had no gene match. The CDR3 coding sequence is TGTGCCAGCAGTTTCGGACAGGCAGTCTTGTCCCAGCATTTT. It specifies CASSFGQAVLSQHF.

This clonotype was counted at least ten times. The gene calls are TRBV6-5 and TRBJ1-1; D is unclear. The CDR3 has 13 amino acids. Germline V gene lookup returns CDR1 MNHEY and CDR2 SVGAGI. V lost 5 bases, J lost 5 bases, and 12 bases lay in between. CDR3 sequence: CASSLTKWTEAFF. The CDR3 bases are TGTGCCAGCAGTCTCACAAAATGGACTGAAGCTTTCTTT.

This clonotype was picked up many times. V is TRBV9 and J is TRBJ2-3; TRBD1 matches at 8 bases. Germline V CDR1 and CDR2: SGDLS, YYNGEE. V dropped 4 bases and J dropped 6; count of bases not matched to a gene: 7. The CDR3 has 14 residues. The CDR3 nucleotides are TGTGCCAGCAGCCCCAAAGGGACAGGCGATACGCAGTATTTT. Translating it yields CASSPKGTGDTQYF. Full variable domain (rest looked up from reference TRBV9 and TRBJ2-3): DSGVTQTPKHLITATGQRVTLRCSPRSGDLSVYWYQQSLDQGLQFLIQYYNGEERAKGNILERFSAQQFPDLHSELNLSSLELGDSALYFCASSPKGTGDTQYFGPGTRLTVL.

This clonotype was recorded at least ten times. The rearrangement uses TRBV4-1 and TRBJ1-4; D gene uncertain. The V gene's germline CDR1 is MGHRA and CDR2 YSYEKL. The CDR3 runs to 17 residues. The germline V and J ends were trimmed by 1 base and 3 bases, with 15 bases remaining between them. In DNA, the CDR3 is TGCGCCAGCAGCCAAGTGACCCTGGGGTTGTCTAATGAAAAACTGTTTTTT. Translation gives CASSQVTLGLSNEKLFF.

This clonotype was found many times. This chain connects TRBV5-6 to TRBJ2-3; D possibly corresponds to TRBD1 (5 bases). CDR1 is SGHDT and CDR2 is YYEEEE in the germline V gene. V was pared by 0 bases and J by 6 bases, with 11 bases between. The CDR3 is made up of 14 amino acids. The CDR3 spells CASSLATVMDTQYF. The DNA of the CDR3 is TGTGCCAGCAGCTTGGCGACAGTCATGGATACGCAGTATTTT.

This clonotype was seen at least ten times. The J gene is TRBJ2-1, the V gene TRBV6-5, with D perhaps being TRBD1 or TRBD2 (6 bases each). Trimming pared 7 bases from V and 12 bases from J, leaving 19 bases between. Germline values: CDR1 MNHEY, CDR2 SVGAGI. CDR3 length: 13 amino acids. The CDR3 protein is CASNPPKGGGQFF. CDR3 in DNA: TGTGCCAGCAACCCACCGAAGGGGGGTGGGCAGTTCTTC.

The sample holds many counts of this clonotype. The gene calls are TRBV10-1 and TRBJ1-1; 8 nucleotides line up with TRBD1. Trimming removed 3 bases from V and 5 bases from J; junction bases left unmatched: 8. The CDR3 runs to 15 residues. CDR1 is WNHNN, CDR2 SYGVQD, per germline (reference sequence). Here the CDR3 DNA reads TGCGCCAGCAGTGATGGCAGGGGGCTATCTACTGAAGCTTTCTTT. This gives the protein CASSDGRGLSTEAFF.

This clonotype was recorded at least ten times. This sequence joins TRBV12-3 or TRBV12-4 and TRBJ2-1; D gene ambiguous. V was cut by 1 base and J by 2 bases, with 15 bases left in between. CDR3 length equals 17 residues. The CDR3 coding sequence is TGTGCCAGCAGTTTAGGGGTCAACACCAACCCCTACAATGAGCAGTTCTTC. Protein product: CASSLGVNTNPYNEQFF.

The V gene is TRBV10-1, the J gene TRBJ1-1; the D gene is possibly TRBD1 (6 bases). Germline-derived CDR1 and CDR2 are WNHNN and SYGVQD (reference sequence). The CDR3 runs 15 residues. Trimming took off 2 bases at V and 1 base at J, with 11 bases between the two ends. The CDR3 sequence: CASSEAQGTNTEAFF. The CDR3 nucleotides are TGCGCCAGCAGTGAGGCCCAGGGGACGAACACTGAAGCTTTCTTT.

This clonotype was counted many times. The rearrangement links TRBV20-1 to TRBJ2-3, with a possible D match to TRBD1 (7 bases). V shed 2 bases and J shed 4 bases, with 28 bases lying between them. From germline, CDR1 is DFQATT and CDR2 SNEGSKA (reference sequence). The CDR3 is 19 residues long. CDR3 DNA sequence: TGCAGTGCTAGAAGACCCCCGTGGGCAGGGGGGATGATGGCAGATACGCAGTATTTT. Its translation: CSARRPPWAGGMMADTQYF.